This T cell receptor beta chain comes out of a study of OX40 agonist ivuxolimab in advanced cancers. Study information: Patients treated during dose escalation were battling hepatocellular carcinoma, melanoma, renal cell or head and neck cancer. Notes on the study in general: With doses of 0.1 to 3.0 mg/kg, CD4+ and CD8+ blood T cells had undergone clonal expansion by week 6. Expanded clones tended on average to be more numerous among CD8+ T cells than CD4+.

Assay: immunoSEQ multiplex PCR; the TCRdb copy retains only in-frame clones and omits some. Here the sample spans some 49,000 clones, about 82% being singletons. Note on this clone: Its antigen is currently unknown.

This clonotype was obtained from an adult with an advanced solid tumor such as melanoma, head and neck, liver or kidney cancer. The material was CD4+ or CD8+ T cells sorted from blood, obtained in a trial of the OX40 agonist ivuxolimab.

The CDR3 here is CASSLQSPGDSSSDTQYF. The DNA of the CDR3 is TGTGCCAGCAGCTTACAAAGTCCTGGGGACAGCTCCTCGGATACGCAGTATTTT. The chain uses TRBV7-3 and TRBJ2-3; 7 bases line up with TRBD1. Germline V lookup: CDR1 SGHTA, CDR2 FQGTGA. The J segment lost 6 bases and the V segment lost 2 bases, leaving 17 bases of the junction unmatched. The length of the CDR3 is 18 residues.